This T cell receptor (beta chain) came from a study of molecular identifiers for immune sequencing clone quantification. One entry per CDR3 protein, called by TCRdb with MiXCR from the PCR reads. The repertoire holds tens of thousands of distinct CDR3 sequences, with around a fifth as singletons. Each library that profiled naive CD8 cells came from roughly 20,000 to 1,000,000 sorted cells with 10%, 30% or 50% RNA. This clonotype has just a few counts. V shed 0 bases and J shed 0 bases, with 18 bases lying between them. Germline lookup yields CDR1 ENHRY and CDR2 SYGVKD. The CDR3 runs 18 residues. This clonotype was sampled from a human donor in good health. Some libraries in this study had Jurkat cell RNA spiked in. The chain carries TRBV10-3 and TRBJ2-7, with D perhaps matching TRBD2 (6 bases). The sample consisted of naive CD8+ T cells from blood, with Jurkat cell RNA spiked in. Noted subset: FACS-sorted CD8+CD4-CCR7+CD45RA+ naive T cells. The CDR3 loop is CAISESPAGTRSSYEQYF. The CDR3 coding sequence is TGTGCCATCAGTGAGTCTCCAGCGGGCACAAGGAGCTCCTACGAGCAGTACTTC.